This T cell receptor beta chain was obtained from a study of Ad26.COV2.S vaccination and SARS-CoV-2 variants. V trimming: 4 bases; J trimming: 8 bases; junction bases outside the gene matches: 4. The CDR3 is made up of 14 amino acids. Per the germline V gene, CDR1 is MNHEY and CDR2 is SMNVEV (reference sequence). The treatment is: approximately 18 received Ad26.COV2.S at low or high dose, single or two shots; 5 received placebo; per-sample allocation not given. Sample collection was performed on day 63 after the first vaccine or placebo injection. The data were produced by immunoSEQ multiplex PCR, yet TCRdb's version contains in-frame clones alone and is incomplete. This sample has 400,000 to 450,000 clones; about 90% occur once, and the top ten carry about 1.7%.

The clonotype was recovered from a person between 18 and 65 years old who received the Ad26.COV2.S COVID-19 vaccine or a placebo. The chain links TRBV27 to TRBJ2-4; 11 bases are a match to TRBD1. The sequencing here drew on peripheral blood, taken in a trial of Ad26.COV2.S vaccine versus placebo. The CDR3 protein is CASSWGQGGYIQYF. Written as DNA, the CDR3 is TGTGCCAGCAGTTGGGGACAGGGGGGGTACATTCAGTACTTC.